The rows below give T cell receptor beta chains drawn from one sample of a study of human T cells and chemical hapten exposure. TCRdb re-analysed the RACE reads in MiXCR, keeping a single row per CDR3 protein. The table has some 60,000 distinct CDR3 sequences, roughly 12% seen once. The sequences come from whole blood, collected in connection with sensitization to the hapten diphenylcyclopropenone (DPC). All receptors derive from a man in his thirties or forties with alopecia areata. Some clones in this sample may be carry-over from other donors' samples. CDR3s leave out the opening cysteine and the closing phenylalanine or tryptophan.

J gene: TRBJ1-1
V gene: TRBV28
CDR3 protein: ASSLNEAF

J gene: TRBJ2-5
V gene: TRBV5-1
CDR3 protein: ASSGGQQETQY

J gene: TRBJ1-3
V gene: TRBV12-3/TRBV12-4
CDR3 protein: ASSLTGGSGNTIY

J gene: TRBJ2-3
V gene: TRBV10-3
CDR3 protein: AIRPVQGTDTQY

J gene: TRBJ2-6
V gene: TRBV27
CDR3 protein: ASSFDLTRANVLT

J gene: TRBJ1-5
V gene: TRBV7-8
CDR3 protein: ASSLGAFGNQPQH

J gene: TRBJ1-1
V gene: TRBV6-5
CDR3 protein: ASSYSDLGGLMNTEAF

J gene: TRBJ2-3
V gene: TRBV6-1
CDR3 protein: ASSGGPAGTDTQY

J gene: TRBJ1-2
V gene: TRBV29-1
CDR3 protein: SVEALDSHYGYT

J gene: TRBJ2-1
V gene: TRBV7-2
CDR3 protein: ASSLLAGGPGEQF

J gene: TRBJ2-3
V gene: TRBV7-2
CDR3 protein: ASSYLAGGRPDTQY

J gene: TRBJ2-7
V gene: TRBV28
CDR3 protein: ASRDNSYEQY

J gene: TRBJ1-5
V gene: TRBV6-1
CDR3 protein: ASSGGQNPH

J gene: TRBJ2-7
V gene: TRBV4-1
CDR3 protein: ASSQAARIHERY

J gene: TRBJ1-1
V gene: TRBV28
CDR3 protein: ASSPPQGRGTEAF

J gene: TRBJ1-2
V gene: TRBV6-1
CDR3 protein: ASSFYGYT

J gene: TRBJ2-7
V gene: TRBV5-5
CDR3 protein: ASSRTSGVSSYEQY

J gene: TRBJ2-1
V gene: TRBV4-1
CDR3 protein: ASSQVGARSEQF

J gene: TRBJ1-2
V gene: TRBV3-1
CDR3 protein: ASSQAGTNT

J gene: TRBJ2-7
V gene: TRBV2
CDR3 protein: ASIERETKEQY

J gene: TRBJ1-5
V gene: TRBV7-9
CDR3 protein: ASSSRSPTGPNQPQH

J gene: TRBJ2-1
V gene: TRBV20-1
CDR3 protein: SARRSTAYNEQF

J gene: TRBJ1-1
V gene: TRBV20-1
CDR3 protein: SARVTGTGVAEAF

J gene: TRBJ1-5
V gene: TRBV5-5
CDR3 protein: ASSYRQGRYSNQPQH

J gene: TRBJ1-2
V gene: TRBV20-1
CDR3 protein: SARVTTGGYGYT

J gene: TRBJ2-7
V gene: TRBV11-3
CDR3 protein: ASSLDSGYEQY

J gene: TRBJ2-2
V gene: TRBV9
CDR3 protein: ASSLKGHHGELF

J gene: TRBJ1-2
V gene: TRBV9
CDR3 protein: ASSAFPTRSYGYT

J gene: TRBJ2-3
V gene: TRBV29-1
CDR3 protein: SVPLAGSDTQY

J gene: TRBJ2-6
V gene: TRBV10-3
CDR3 protein: AISGRGTGANVLT

J gene: TRBJ2-2
V gene: TRBV20-1
CDR3 protein: SARVGGASNTGELF

J gene: TRBJ1-6
V gene: TRBV7-9
CDR3 protein: ASRRQGLADSPLH

J gene: TRBJ2-1
V gene: TRBV29-1
CDR3 protein: SVDERETYNEQF

J gene: TRBJ2-7
V gene: TRBV14
CDR3 protein: ASSQNGEQY

J gene: TRBJ2-7
V gene: TRBV10-3
CDR3 protein: AISESSGETYEQY

J gene: TRBJ1-1
V gene: TRBV6-2/TRBV6-3
CDR3 protein: ASSSPGQGATEAF

J gene: TRBJ2-3
V gene: TRBV12-3/TRBV12-4
CDR3 protein: ASSLAAGSDTQY